This passage covers 18 T cell receptor beta chains from one sample sequenced in a study of blood T cells in healthy people across ages. Primed by a sample-barcoded 5' primer and a J-beta primer mix, a second PCR proceeded for 7 to 11 cycles. Each CDR3 protein is one row after TCRdb ran MiXCR on the 5' RACE reads. Altogether about 640,000 distinct CDR3 sequences are present, 58% being singletons, with the ten largest covering 30% to 40%. Sequenced: blood. These receptors were obtained from a man aged 60-69 years in good health.

The CDR3 is CASSPTGTDTEAFF. DNA for the CDR3: TGTGCCAGCTCTCCGACAGGGACGGACACTGAAGCTTTCTTT. The rearrangement uses TRBV18 and TRBJ1-1, with TRBD1 matching over 7 bases. Looked up from germline, CDR1 is KGHSH and CDR2 is LQKENI. This CDR3 has 14 amino acids. Germline trimming cut 6 bases from V and 3 bases from J; bases unmatched to any gene: 7.

The chain combines TRBV29-1 with TRBJ1-2; possibly TRBD1 for D (5 bases). Trimming took off 0 bases at V and 2 bases at J, with 16 bases between the two ends. CDR3 length equals 16 residues. In germline, CDR1 is SQVTM, CDR2 ANQGSEA. CDR3 region: CSVEDRGGTGNYGYTF. As DNA, the CDR3 is TGCAGCGTTGAAGATCGCGGGGGAACGGGAAACTATGGCTACACCTTC.

The CDR3 loop is CASSYVLLAEQYF. In DNA form, the CDR3 reads TGTGCCAGCAGTTATGTATTACTAGCGGAGCAGTACTTC. The V gene is TRBV6-5, the J gene TRBJ2-7; 7 bases are shared with TRBD2. V lost 3 bases, J lost 7 bases, and 6 bases stayed unmatched. The CDR3 covers 13 residues. Germline-derived CDR1 and CDR2 are MNHEY and SVGAGI.

Only one count was recorded for this clonotype. The rearrangement joins TRBV6-6 to TRBJ2-7, with a tentative D call TRBD1 (6 bases). CDR1 MNHNY and CDR2 SVGAGI come from the germline V gene (reference sequence). V lost 5 bases and J lost 2, with 16 bases in between. The CDR3 loop spans 15 amino acids. CDR3 sequence reads: CASSPGDDHPYEQYF. CDR3 DNA sequence: TGTGCCAGCAGTCCAGGGGATGACCATCCCTACGAGCAGTACTTC.

The chain joins TRBV2 to TRBJ2-7; 11 bases match TRBD2. The V gene's germline CDR1 is SNHLY and CDR2 FYNNEI. The CDR3 runs to 15 residues. Germline trimming cut 4 bases from V and 1 base from J; bases unmatched to any gene: 3. CDR3 region: CASSATSGGSYEQYF. In DNA form, the CDR3 reads TGTGCCAGCAGTGCCACTAGCGGGGGTTCCTACGAGCAGTACTTC.

The rearrangement uses TRBV12-3 or TRBV12-4 and TRBJ1-2; D not certain. Trimming took 2 bases from V and 3 from J, leaving 16 bases between them. The CDR3 extends over 16 amino acids. This CDR3 is CASSLLYPQPHYGYTF. For the CDR3, the DNA is TGTGCCAGCAGTTTACTCTACCCCCAACCGCACTATGGCTACACCTTC.

The rearrangement links TRBV7-9 to TRBJ2-2, with D perhaps matching TRBD1 or TRBD2 (6 bases each). The CDR3 length is 13 residues. Trimming pared 6 bases from V and 9 bases from J, leaving 14 bases between. The germline V gene has CDR1 SEHNR and CDR2 FQNEAQ (reference sequence). CDR3 coding DNA: TGTGCCAGCAGTGGCAGGGGAGGCCGGGAGCTGTTTTTT. The encoded protein is CASSGRGGRELFF.

This clonotype has only one observation. In nucleotides, the CDR3 is TGTGCCAGCAGCTTCCTAGCGGGGATCTCCTACAATGAGCAGTTCTTC. Translation gives CASSFLAGISYNEQFF. V usage is TRBV11-2 and J usage is TRBJ2-1; TRBD2 aligns across 9 bases. Germline CDR1 is SGHAT and CDR2 is FQNNGV. The CDR3 totals 16 residues. J lost 0 bases, V lost 3 bases, and 3 bases had no gene match.

This clonotype was counted between two and nine times. The chain couples TRBV11-2 to TRBJ1-2; no definite D call. V lost 0 bases, J lost 8 bases, and 10 bases lay in between. The CDR3 extends over 13 amino acids. CDR1 SGHAT and CDR2 FQNNGV come from the germline V gene. CDR3 residues: CASSLDLEGGYTF. In DNA, the CDR3 is TGTGCCAGCAGCTTAGATCTTGAGGGCGGCTACACCTTC.

This clonotype turned up a few times. The CDR3 nucleotides are TGCAGCGTGCGTGACAGGCTCCAAGAGACCCAGTACTTC. It yields the protein CSVRDRLQETQYF. This chain joins TRBV29-1 and TRBJ2-5; a weak D match, TRBD1 (6 bases). Trimming removed 6 bases at V and 1 base at J, with 12 bases between. Looked up from germline, CDR1 is SQVTM and CDR2 is ANQGSEA. CDR3 length equals 13 residues.

The gene calls are TRBV12-3 or TRBV12-4 and TRBJ2-3, with D perhaps matching TRBD1 (5 bases). V was pared by 1 base and J by 4 bases, with 12 bases between. The CDR3 is 15 residues long. This CDR3 reads CASSLGVRGPDTQYF. CDR3 DNA sequence: TGTGCCAGCAGTTTAGGGGTAAGGGGTCCAGATACGCAGTATTTT.

The chain carries TRBV3-1 and TRBJ2-3; no reliable D call. Germline lookup yields CDR1 LGHDT and CDR2 YNNKEL (reference sequence). V was pared by 4 bases and J by 8 bases, with 13 bases between. The CDR3 covers 13 residues. CDR3 sequence (DNA): TGTGCCAGCAGCCGAGCCCTGCATGGTACGCAGTATTTT. Translating it yields CASSRALHGTQYF.

CDR3 DNA: TGCGCCAGCAGCCAAGATCCTCGGCAGGATATCGATACGCAGTATTTT. Protein sequence: CASSQDPRQDIDTQYF. The chain joins TRBV4-1 to TRBJ2-3; D is unresolved. Germline values: CDR1 MGHRA, CDR2 YSYEKL. The CDR3 loop spans 16 amino acids. The V end was cut by 0 bases, the J end by 6 bases, with 16 bases between.

The DNA of the CDR3 is TGCAGTGCTAGAGAGGCCGGGACCCCTGGCTACACCTTC. The encoded protein is CSAREAGTPGYTF. The chain uses TRBV20-1 and TRBJ1-2; a weak D match, TRBD1 (5 bases). V lost 0 bases, J lost 7 bases, and 12 bases lay in between. The CDR3 runs to 13 residues. Looked up from germline, CDR1 is DFQATT and CDR2 is SNEGSKA (reference sequence).

The rearrangement joins TRBV5-1 to TRBJ2-1, with 10 bases identical to TRBD2. The CDR3 totals 15 residues. After removal of 4 bases from V and 5 bases from J, the junction contained 6 bases not matched to a gene. CDR1 and CDR2 from the germline V gene are SGHRS and YFSETQ. The CDR3 DNA reads as TGCGCCAGCAGCGCCACTAGCGGGGCCCACAATGAGCAGTTCTTC. It specifies CASSATSGAHNEQFF.

V is TRBV11-2 and J is TRBJ2-7; TRBD1 might be the D (6 bases). The V gene's germline CDR1 is SGHAT and CDR2 FQNNGV. The V end lost 8 bases, the J end lost 2 bases, and 13 bases lay between the germline ends. CDR3 size: 13 residues. The CDR3 bases are TGTGCCAGCCGCGACAGGCTTGCCTACGAGCAGTACTTC. Protein sequence: CASRDRLAYEQYF. Variable domain in full (rest from reference TRBV11-2 and TRBJ2-7): EAGVAQSPRYKIIEKRQSVAFWCNPISGHATLYWYQQILGQGPKLLIQFQNNGVVDDSQLPKDRFSAERLKGVDSTLKIQPAKLEDSAVYLCASRDRLAYEQYFGPGTRLTVT.

The rearrangement joins TRBV5-1 to TRBJ2-1, with 16 bases lining up with TRBD2. The CDR3 runs to 15 residues. Looked up from germline, CDR1 is SGHRS and CDR2 is YFSETQ. V lost 3 bases and J lost 13; bases outside the gene matches: 7. CDR3 sequence reads: CASSSPGLAGGPQFF. CDR3 coding DNA: TGCGCCAGCAGCTCACCGGGACTAGCGGGGGGGCCACAGTTCTTC.

The chain couples TRBV20-1 to TRBJ1-2; D ambiguous. Germline-derived CDR1 and CDR2 are DFQATT and SNEGSKA (reference sequence). The CDR3 consists of 12 residues. Trimming removed 5 bases from V and 4 bases from J, with 11 bases in between. CDR3 sequence reads: CSAPYEGYGYTF. CDR3 nucleotide sequence: TGCAGTGCTCCGTACGAGGGCTATGGCTACACCTTC.